This T cell receptor beta chain is from a study of blood T cell repertoires in acute mononucleosis (TCRdb year 2020). Concerning the study at large: Acute-phase samples, which represented the primary response, were collected within 2 weeks of symptom onset. In the acute phase, YVL-BR-specific cells accounted for a mean of about 2.1% of blood CD8 T cells, and GLC-BM-specific cells for a mean of about 1%. Mean blood EBV load was 3.5 to 4.5 log10 genome copies per million B cells during acute infection and around 2.5 at convalescence.

For TCR profiling, total RNA from at least 9,000 sorted tetramer+ CD8 T cells was reverse transcribed into cDNA. CDR3 regions were amplified by PCR with primers annealing to V and J regions, adding unique molecular identifiers to track templates. Profiling of the TCRalpha and TCRbeta chains was done on the immunoSEQ platform, including the sequencing and error-correction standards of that platform. Turning to the authors' computational methods: Clonal copy numbers were corrected for sequencing and PCR errors, and CDR3s were defined according to IMGT conventions. Analysis was restricted to productive rearrangements and performed with immunoSEQ Analyzer versions 2.0 and 3.0, while gene-pairing frequencies underwent further processing in Microsoft Excel. V-J pairings were visualized as Circos plots, and CDR3 motifs were found with MEME plus a custom motifSearch program. The OLGA algorithm was used to calculate the probability of generation of TCR sequences. Clonotypes seen at both visits were designated persistent, clonotypes seen only acutely were designated nonpersistent, and clonotypes seen only at convalescence were designated de novo. An amino acid clonotype used by more than one donor was defined as a public TCR. In its TCRdb copy, this immuneACCESS table keeps in-frame sequences only and misses some clones. Where compared with another copy, unresolved V genes explain less than half of these, and the others have no known cause. That table is the source of V, J and clone size, and D and trimming were worked out from the DNA. The sample data list 6,500 to 7,500 clones, and under 30% of these were observed just once. The ten largest clones represent around 30% of the sample.

The time point label here, explained by the study, means: acute infectious mononucleosis, at clinical presentation within 2 weeks of symptom onset (visit 1). The study tracked CD8 T cell responses to two immunodominant EBV epitopes, BRLF1 109 (YVL-BR) and BMLF1 280 (GLC-BM), over primary infection. A positive serum heterophile antibody test together with EBV viral capsid antigen-specific IgM pointed to primary EBV infection. Total CD8 T cells were first enriched from PBMCs by magnetic positive selection (MACS). A FACSAria III was used to sort live CD3+ CD8+ tetramer+ cells to a purity above 90%. A PE-conjugated tetramer loaded with the BRLF1 109-117 peptide was used for cell sorting. After tetramer sorting, TCR repertoires of EBV epitope-specific CD8 T cells were deep-sequenced directly ex vivo at acute infection and at convalescence. A few people aged roughly 18 to 30 with clinical acute infectious mononucleosis and laboratory evidence of primary EBV infection were used as donors. Heparinized peripheral blood was drawn at clinical presentation with mononucleosis symptoms and was drawn again about 6 months later. PBMCs were isolated by Ficoll-Paque density gradient centrifugation.

What the research found in general, with its limitations: In TCR repertoire selection for BRLF1 (YVL-BR), TCRalpha CDR3 motifs had a dominant role, while TCRbeta had a minimal role. Because only a fraction of each donor's blood was analyzed, sampling error might partly account for the low clonotype overlap between the acute and convalescent samples. Only about 8.9% of unique acute clonotypes persisted into convalescence, yet these made up most of the response; new diverse de novo clonotypes seemingly replaced the rest. With just three donors in the cohort, the group averages were based on very few individuals.

The CDR3 holds 13 amino acids from the cysteine to the phenylalanine. The only DNA kept is the CDR3, 39 bases in frame from the first base. The V end loses 5 bases and the J end loses 6 bases, and a stretch of 14 bases separates them. For CDR1 and CDR2, the germline V gene lists SGHVS and FNYEAQ. This clone was counted only a few times. No base qualities exist here, and no much larger clone lies one base off it. Sequenced material: EBV YVL epitope tetramer+ CD8+ T cells sorted from PBMCs, taken during acute infectious mononucleosis. Explained via the paper, the cell subset or site label denotes: CD8 T cells binding a tetramer with EBV BRLF1 109-117 peptide (YVL-BR). This clonotype was sampled from a young woman with infectious mononucleosis caused by EBV. The sequence joins TRBV7-6 to TRBJ2-7, with no confident D gene call. CDR3 region: CASSTYRELEQYF. The nucleotides read TGTGCCAGCAGCACTTACAGAGAACTCGAGCAGTACTTC.